This T cell receptor (beta chain) was sequenced during a study of Tregs in tolerant kidney transplant recipients. Note on this clone: Its antigen is not known.

Overall study results and limits: Few patients were studied, so findings need validation in larger groups. Nucleotide sequences could not be compared across some patients' samples due to primer changes. This study did not directly address biological reproducibility.

The method was immunoSEQ multiplex PCR; TCRdb's version includes in-frame clones alone and lacks a portion of them. Of roughly 70,000 clones in the sample, over 75% were seen once. Related graft donors supplied nonmyeloablative bone marrow transplants, and mixed chimerism was transient. Thawed PBMCs were FACS-sorted into unstimulated CD4+CD25+CD127- regulatory T cells, CD4+CD25- non-regulatory cells, CD4 and CD8 cells. The CDR3 is made up of 14 amino acids. Germline V lookup: CDR1 SGHTA, CDR2 FQGNSA. Trimming removed 6 bases at V and 7 bases at J, with 18 bases between. This sequence was found in a human patient who received a combined kidney and bone marrow transplant. Some T cells may be graft donor cells. This specimen was CD4+ T cells from blood (PBMCs), taken 6 months after the transplant. J is TRBJ2-5 and V is TRBV7-2, with D perhaps TRBD1 (6 bases). CDR3 loop: CASRYMTGAWTQYF. The CDR3 DNA reads as TGTGCCAGCAGATACATGACAGGCGCGTGGACCCAGTACTTC.